This T cell receptor (beta chain) comes out of a study of T cells after yellow fever vaccination. Study as a whole: Sorting of the EM, EMRA, CM and Tscm memory subsets was carried out using CD3, CD45RA, CCR7 and CD95.

Via MiXCR, TCRdb re-called the 5' RACE reads, giving one row per CDR3 protein. Of around 30,000 distinct CDR3 sequences in the sample, 6.6% were seen once. This clonotype was seen repeatedly, ten times or more. CDR1 and CDR2 (germline): LNHNV, YYDKDF (reference sequence). This CDR3 has 17 residues. V was pared by 5 bases and J by 10 bases, with 15 bases of the junction left unmatched. This receptor was identified in a man aged 18 to 29 who received the YFV17D yellow fever vaccine. This chain connects TRBV15 to TRBJ2-1, with 12 positions matching TRBD2. Here the sequenced sample was PBMCs, either bulk or a sorted T-cell subset (CD4+, CD8+, memory, or dextramer-sorted; not recorded which), taken on the day of the first yellow fever vaccination. The CDR3 DNA is TGTGCCACCAGCGGCGGACTAGCGGGGAGATCCAATAGCGAGCAGTTCTTC. Its translation: CATSGGLAGRSNSEQFF. The variable domain in full, with the rest retrieved from reference TRBV15 and TRBJ2-1, is DAMVIQNPRYQVTQFGKPVTLSCSQTLNHNVMYWYQQKSSQAPKLLFHYYDKDFNNEADTPDNFQSRRPNTSFCFLDIRSPGLGDTAMYLCATSGGLAGRSNSEQFFGPGTRLTVL.